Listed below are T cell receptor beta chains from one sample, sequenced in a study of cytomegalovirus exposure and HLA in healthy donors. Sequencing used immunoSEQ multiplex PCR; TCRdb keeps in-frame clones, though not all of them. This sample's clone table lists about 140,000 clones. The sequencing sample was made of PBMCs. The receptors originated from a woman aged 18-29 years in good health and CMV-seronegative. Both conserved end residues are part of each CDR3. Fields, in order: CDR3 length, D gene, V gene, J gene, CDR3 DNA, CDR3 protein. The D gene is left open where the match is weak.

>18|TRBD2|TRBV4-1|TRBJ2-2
TGCGCCAGCAGCCACCAGTTAGCGGGAGGGTCGAACACCGGGGAGCTGTTTTTT
CASSHQLAGGSNTGELFF
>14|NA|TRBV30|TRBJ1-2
TGTGCCTGGAGAACGCCGGCAGGCTCCTATGGCTACACCTTC
CAWRTPAGSYGYTF
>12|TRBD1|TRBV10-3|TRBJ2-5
TGTGCCACCGGGGACAGGGAAGAGACCCAGTACTTC
CATGDREETQYF
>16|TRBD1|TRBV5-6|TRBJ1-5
TGTGCCAGCAGCTTCGTGGGCACAGGGGGAGAGGGGCCCCAGCATTTT
CASSFVGTGGEGPQHF
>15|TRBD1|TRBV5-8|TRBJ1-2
TGTGCCAGCAGCCACTGGACAGGCGCTAACTATGGCTACACCTTC
CASSHWTGANYGYTF
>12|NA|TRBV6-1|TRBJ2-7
TGTGCCAGCAGTTTATACTCCTACGAGCAGTACTTC
CASSLYSYEQYF
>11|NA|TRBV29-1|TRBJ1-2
TGCAGCGTTGAAGAGGTCGGGGGCTACACCTTC
CSVEEVGGYTF
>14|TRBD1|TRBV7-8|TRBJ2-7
TGTGCCAGCAGCTGGGGACAGGGGGTTTACGAGCAGTACTTC
CASSWGQGVYEQYF
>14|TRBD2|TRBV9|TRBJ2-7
TGTGCCAGCAGCGTAGGTAGCGGGAACTACGAGCAGTACTTC
CASSVGSGNYEQYF
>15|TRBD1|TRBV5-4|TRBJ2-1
TGTGCCAGCAGCTCCCTAGACAGGGGAAACAATGAGCAGTTCTTC
CASSSLDRGNNEQFF
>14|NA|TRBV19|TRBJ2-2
TGTGCCAGTAAAGAGCCCGCGGACACCGGGGAGCTGTTTTTT
CASKEPADTGELFF
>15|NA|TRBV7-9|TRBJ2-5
TGTGCCAGCAGCTCGGTTGACAGAGCCCGAGAGACCCAGTACTTC
CASSSVDRARETQYF
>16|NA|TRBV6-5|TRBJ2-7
TGTGCCAGCAGTTACTCTCTGAGCGGAGCTATCTACGAGCAGTACTTC
CASSYSLSGAIYEQYF
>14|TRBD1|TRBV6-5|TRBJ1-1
TGTGCCAGCAGTCAGAGACAGGGGAACACTGAAGCTTTCTTT
CASSQRQGNTEAFF
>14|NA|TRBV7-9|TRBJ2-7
TGTGCCAGCCAGCAAAACAGGGAAACCTACGAGCAGTACTTC
CASQQNRETYEQYF
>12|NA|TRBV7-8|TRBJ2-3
TGTGCCAGCAGCCCGACTACGGATACGCAGTATTTT
CASSPTTDTQYF
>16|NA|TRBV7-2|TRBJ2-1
TGTGCCAGCAGCCGACGCGGTCGGAGGGAATACAATGAGCAGTTCTTC
CASSRRGRREYNEQFF
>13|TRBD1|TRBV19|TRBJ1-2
TGTGCCAGTACTCAGGACAGGGCCTATGGCTACACCTTC
CASTQDRAYGYTF
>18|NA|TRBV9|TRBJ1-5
TGTGCCAGCAGCTCCCCATTGAGGGGGTACCCAAGCAATCAGCCCCAGCATTTT
CASSSPLRGYPSNQPQHF
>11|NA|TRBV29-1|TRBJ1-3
TGCAGCGTTGAATCCGGGACTGGGGGATATTTT
CSVESGTGGYF
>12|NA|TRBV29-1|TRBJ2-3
TGCAGCGTGGAACCATCAACAGATACGCAGTATTTT
CSVEPSTDTQYF
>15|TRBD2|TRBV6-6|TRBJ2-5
TGTGCCAGCAGTTACACCGGGGGGACGGTAGAGACCCAGTACTTC
CASSYTGGTVETQYF
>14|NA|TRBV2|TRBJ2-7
TGTGCCAGCAGTGTAGGTGACAGTCTCGGCGAGCAGTACTTC
CASSVGDSLGEQYF
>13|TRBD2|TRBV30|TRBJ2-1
TGTGCCTGGAGCGGGAGGGACGACAATGAGCAGTTCTTC
CAWSGRDDNEQFF
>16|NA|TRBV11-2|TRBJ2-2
TGTGCCAGCAGCTTAGGGCAGGGATCGGGTACCGGGGAGCTGTTTTTT
CASSLGQGSGTGELFF
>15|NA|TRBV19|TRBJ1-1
TGTGCCAGTAGTATAGTCAGTTCTGGTGGTTCTGAAGCTTTCTTT
CASSIVSSGGSEAFF
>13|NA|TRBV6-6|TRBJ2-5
TGTGCCAGCAGCCACCGAGACCAAGAGACCCAGTACTTC
CASSHRDQETQYF
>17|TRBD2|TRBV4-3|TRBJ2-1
TGCGCCAGCAGCCAAGCCGGGACTACCAGCTCCTACAATGAGCAGTTCTTC
CASSQAGTTSSYNEQFF
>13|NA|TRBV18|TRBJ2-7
TGTGCCAGCTCACTGGGACAATCCTACGAGCAGTACTTC
CASSLGQSYEQYF
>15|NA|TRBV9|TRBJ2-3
TGTGCCAGCAGCCCCGGACTGTTGAGCACAGATACGCAGTATTTT
CASSPGLLSTDTQYF
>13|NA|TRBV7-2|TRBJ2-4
TGTGCCAGCAGCTTAGATGGGCTAAACATTCAGTACTTC
CASSLDGLNIQYF
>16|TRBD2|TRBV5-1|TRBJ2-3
TGCGCCAGCAGCCTGCTACCTAGCGGTACCACAGATACGCAGTATTTT
CASSLLPSGTTDTQYF
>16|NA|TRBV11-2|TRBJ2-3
TGTGCCAGCAGCTTCACCACCAGAGGGAGCACAGATACGCAGTATTTT
CASSFTTRGSTDTQYF
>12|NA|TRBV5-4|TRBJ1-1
TGTGCCAGCAGCCCCGGGAACACTGAAGCTTTCTTT
CASSPGNTEAFF
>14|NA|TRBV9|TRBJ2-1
TGTGCCAGCAGCGTATCCTCCCCTACCAATGAGCAGTTCTTC
CASSVSSPTNEQFF
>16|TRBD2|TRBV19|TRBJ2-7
TGTGCCAGTAGTCCCTGGACTAGCGGGGGAGACTACGAGCAGTACTTC
CASSPWTSGGDYEQYF
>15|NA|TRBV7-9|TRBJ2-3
TGTGCCAGCAGCTTCGCGGGCCGGACCACAGATACGCAGTATTTT
CASSFAGRTTDTQYF